The clone carrying this T cell receptor beta chain was seen at least ten times. Antigen specificity is unknown. These data come from a study of beta chain features in type 1 diabetes. CDR3 size: 11 residues. V lost 5 bases to trimming and J lost 12 bases; unmatched junction nucleotides: 5. Germline V gene sequence: CDR1 DFQATT, CDR2 SNEGSKA (reference sequence). Study-wide results and caveats: For patients and controls alike, PCR might favor shorter templates to the same degree. Moderate yet significant TCRB CDR3 shortening was seen in Type 1 diabetes patients in all four CD4+ subsets. TCRB rearrangement may or may not be influenced by HLA type; here this remained unresolved.

It was one heparinised blood draw, averaging around 100 mL, that each donor gave. Expressed TCRB transcripts were sequenced because the entire RNA isolate underwent reverse transcription. Method: immunoSEQ multiplex PCR; TCRdb's copy keeps in-frame clones and lacks some. Of about 210,000 clones in the sample, roughly 10% are singletons; the top ten hold approximately 1.5%. The specimen was central memory CD4+ T cells from blood. This rearrangement joins TRBV20-1 to TRBJ2-1, with 9 bases identical to TRBD2. This receptor was taken from a man aged 18 to 30 in good health. CDR3 sequence: CSAQGTSRQFF. CDR3 bases: TGCAGTGCTCAAGGGACTAGCCGGCAGTTCTTC.